This TCR beta chain was sequenced in a study of control samples from healthy donors and cancer patients. Sequenced by immunoSEQ multiplex PCR; TCRdb stores in-frame clones only, minus some. The table lists roughly 370,000 clones, 90% of them singletons. The CDR3 has 13 amino acids. Germline V gene lookup returns CDR1 LNHDA and CDR2 SQIVND (reference sequence). The ends were cut back, 5 bases at V and 4 bases at J, with 12 bases in the middle. The material sequenced was PBMCs. The chain links TRBV19 to TRBJ2-7, with a possible D match to TRBD2 (5 bases). This sequence was found in a man aged 40-49 years with head and neck cancer. CDR3 residues: CASSFLSGYEQYF. In DNA form, the CDR3 reads TGTGCCAGTAGTTTCCTCTCGGGGTACGAGCAGTACTTC.